This T cell receptor (beta chain) was obtained from a study of blood T cell repertoires in COVID-19. Across the study: Acute and convalescent COVID-19 specimens originated in the United States, Italy and Spain. In each case, the material was cDNA or gDNA derived from T cells, B-cell-depleted T cells, or PBMCs.

In the original analysis: Quantification of nucleated cells was approximated via reference gene primer amplification. Repertoires were generated with immunoSEQ multiplex PCR, while TCRdb's copy carries only in-frame clones and drops some. The V and J calls and clone size were taken over from that table, and D and trimming were inferred from the DNA. Among about 410,000 clones, roughly 90% were seen once, and the ten largest hold almost 1.5%. This CDR3 is built from 18 residues. From germline, CDR1 is SGHNT and CDR2 YYREEE (reference sequence). With V trimmed by 4 bases and J by 4 bases, 13 bases remained unmatched.

Sequencing used peripheral blood. This chain uses TRBV5-4 with TRBJ2-2; 10 positions match TRBD2. This clonotype was sampled from a woman aged 25-40 years with active or convalescent COVID-19. The CDR3 protein is CASSPKTSSGGPTGELFF. CDR3 DNA: TGTGCCAGCAGCCCGAAGACCTCTAGCGGGGGCCCCACCGGGGAGCTGTTTTTT.